This T cell receptor beta chain is drawn from a study of blood T cell repertoires in COVID-19. Germline V gene lookup returns CDR1 SEHNR and CDR2 FQNEAQ (reference sequence). V shed 5 bases, J shed 11 bases, and the junction held 13 bases outside the gene matches. CDR3 size: 16 residues. Only in-frame clones appear in the TCRdb table, and some are missing; sequencing was by immunoSEQ multiplex PCR. The table lists fewer than 350,000 clones, more than 70% of them singletons. This receptor was taken from an older woman with COVID-19, enrolled during active disease. The rearrangement links TRBV7-9 to TRBJ1-6; 9 nucleotides align to TRBD1. The sequencing input was peripheral blood. This chain's CDR3 is CASSVDRGALETPLHF. The CDR3 coding sequence is TGTGCCAGCAGCGTAGACAGGGGGGCCCTTGAAACACCCCTCCACTTT. The full variable domain, completed using reference TRBV7-9 and TRBJ1-6, is DTGVSQNPRHKITKRGQNVTFRCDPISEHNRLYWYRQTLGQGPEFLTYFQNEAQLEKSRLLSDRFSAERPKGSFSTLEIQRTEQGDSAMYLCASSVDRGALETPLHFGNGTRLTVT.